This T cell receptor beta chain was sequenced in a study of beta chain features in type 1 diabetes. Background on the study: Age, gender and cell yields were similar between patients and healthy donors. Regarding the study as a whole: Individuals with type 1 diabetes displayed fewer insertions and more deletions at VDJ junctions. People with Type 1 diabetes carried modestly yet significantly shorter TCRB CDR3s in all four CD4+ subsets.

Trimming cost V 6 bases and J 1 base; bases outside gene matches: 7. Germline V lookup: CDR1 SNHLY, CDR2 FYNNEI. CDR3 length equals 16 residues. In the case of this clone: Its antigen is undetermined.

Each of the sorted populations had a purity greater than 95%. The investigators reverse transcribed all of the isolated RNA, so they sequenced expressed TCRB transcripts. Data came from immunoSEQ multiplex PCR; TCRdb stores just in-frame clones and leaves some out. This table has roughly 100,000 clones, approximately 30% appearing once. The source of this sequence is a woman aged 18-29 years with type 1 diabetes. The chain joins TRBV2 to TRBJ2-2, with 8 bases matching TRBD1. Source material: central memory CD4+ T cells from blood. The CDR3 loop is CASRSRGRGNTGELFF. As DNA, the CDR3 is TGTGCCAGCAGGAGCAGGGGGCGCGGGAACACCGGGGAGCTGTTTTTT.